This TCR beta chain was documented in a study of cytomegalovirus exposure and HLA in healthy donors. At the level of the study: Assignment to the Caucasian-associated ancestry cluster applied to about 80% of the approximately 400 genotyped donors. Study-level points and caveats: CMV antigen specificity of a few CMV-associated chains was confirmed in vitro. TCR association rates varied by HLA locus in a later analysis, with DRB1 highest and HLA-C lowest.

The PCR ran on 60 Vbeta and 13 Jbeta primers. Only in-frame clones appear in the TCRdb table, and some are missing; sequencing was by immunoSEQ multiplex PCR. Its table lists some 48,000 clones. In the case of this clone: Its antigen is unidentified.

Unrecorded immune exposure was likely among donors, who were nominally healthy when sampled. Sample: PBMCs. This TCR was recovered from a woman aged 40 to 50 in good health and CMV-seronegative.

The CDR3: CASKWGQNTEAFF. CDR3 coding DNA: TGTGCCAGCAAATGGGGACAGAACACTGAAGCTTTCTTT. J is TRBJ1-1 and V is TRBV6-5; D might be TRBD1 (6 bases). Trimming shortened V by 7 bases and J by 1 base, and 10 bases separated the two germline ends. Germline CDR1 MNHEY, CDR2 SVGAGI. This CDR3 comprises 13 residues.